These 9 T cell receptor beta chains share one sample of origin, sequenced in a study of T-cell reconstitution after alpha-beta-depleted transplantation in children. During its preparation, the TCRbeta library received unique molecular identifiers. TCRdb called the PCR reads again in MiXCR, with one record for every CDR3 protein. The sample shows fewer than 1 million distinct CDR3 sequences, roughly 16% of them seen only once. This specimen consisted of PBMCs, mostly from graft donor cells, obtained 360 days after TCRalphabeta/CD19-depleted stem cell transplant. The receptors originated from a male patient younger than 18 who had a stem cell transplant for acute lymphoblastic leukemia, so the T cells may come from the graft donor.

The genes are TRBV4-1 and TRBJ2-1; 7 bases fit TRBD2. The CDR3 totals 12 residues. Per the germline V gene, CDR1 is MGHRA and CDR2 is YSYEKL. The junction had 5 bases not matched to a gene; V was cut back by 11 bases and J by 4 bases. CDR3 protein: CACGSPYNEQFF. Here the CDR3 DNA reads TGCGCCTGCGGGAGTCCTTACAATGAGCAGTTCTTC.

The chain has TRBV29-1 and TRBJ1-5; D gene unclear. Germline-derived CDR1 and CDR2 are SQVTM and ANQGSEA. The CDR3 loop spans 12 amino acids. Trimming removed 1 base from V and 9 bases from J, with 10 bases in between. CDR3 loop: CSVEVPGRPQHF. CDR3 DNA: TGCAGCGTTGAAGTCCCGGGTCGGCCCCAGCATTTT. Full variable domain (outside the CDR3, taken from reference TRBV29-1 and TRBJ1-5): SAVISQKPSRDICQRGTSLTIQCQVDSQVTMMFWYRQQPGQSLTLIATANQGSEATYESGFVIDKFPISRPNLTFSTLTVSNMSPEDSSIYLCSVEVPGRPQHFGDGTRLSIL.

The chain recombines TRBV7-3 with TRBJ2-1; 7 bases agree with TRBD2. CDR1 and CDR2 (germline): SGHTA, FQGTGA. This CDR3 is 12 amino acids long. Germline trimming cut 4 bases from V and 10 bases from J; bases unmatched to any gene: 4. The CDR3 protein is CASSSDSGEQFF. In DNA form, the CDR3 reads TGTGCCAGCAGCTCCGATAGCGGGGAGCAGTTCTTC. The complete variable domain, with remaining parts taken from reference TRBV7-3 and TRBJ2-1, reads GAGVSQTPSNKVTEKGKYVELRCDPISGHTALYWYRQSLGQGPEFLIYFQGTGAADDSGLPNDRFFAVRPEGSVSTLKIQRTERGDSAVYLCASSSDSGEQFFGPGTRLTVL.

A few counts support this clonotype. The chain is built from TRBV7-9 and TRBJ1-2; D unclear. CDR3 length: 13 residues. V lost 4 bases and J 4 bases, leaving 10 bases between the germline ends. Per germline, CDR1 SEHNR and CDR2 FQNEAQ (reference sequence). In DNA, the CDR3 is TGTGCCAGCAGCTCCTCGGACGGCTATGGCTACACCTTC. It specifies CASSSSDGYGYTF.

This clonotype has only a few counts. The chain is built from TRBV14 and TRBJ2-1; D unclear. With 5 bases removed from V and 4 bases from J, the gap between germline ends came to 9 bases. There are 13 residues in the CDR3. Per germline, CDR1 SGHDN and CDR2 FVKESK. The chain's CDR3 is CASSNSFYNEQFF. For the CDR3, the DNA is TGTGCCAGCAGCAACAGTTTTTACAATGAGCAGTTCTTC.

The V call is TRBV20-1, the J call TRBJ2-4; D might be TRBD2 (6 bases). The CDR3 is 15 amino acids. The V end was cut by 5 bases, the J end by 0 bases, with 14 bases between. CDR1 DFQATT and CDR2 SNEGSKA come from the germline V gene (reference sequence). CDR3 loop: CSASTVGLAKNIQYF. Written as DNA, the CDR3 is TGCAGTGCTTCTACAGTGGGACTAGCCAAAAACATTCAGTACTTC.

This clonotype was detected many times. The chain links TRBV27 to TRBJ2-7; no clear D. The CDR3 consists of 13 residues. CDR1 is MNHEY and CDR2 is SMNVEV in the germline V gene (reference sequence). V lost 3 bases and J 4 bases, leaving 10 bases between the germline ends. The CDR3 DNA sequence: TGTGCCAGCAGTTTCCCCAACTTTTACGAGCAGTACTTC. It is translated as CASSFPNFYEQYF.

The genes are TRBV7-3 and TRBJ2-5; 9 nucleotides line up with TRBD2. The CDR3 spans 17 residues. CDR1 SGHTA and CDR2 FQGTGA come from the germline V gene. Germline trimming cut 2 bases from V and 3 bases from J; bases unmatched to any gene: 10. Here the CDR3 reads CASSLFGTSREKETQYF. In DNA form, the CDR3 reads TGTGCCAGCAGCTTATTCGGGACTAGCAGGGAAAAAGAGACCCAGTACTTC. Full variable domain (missing parts from reference TRBV7-3 and TRBJ2-5): GAGVSQTPSNKVTEKGKYVELRCDPISGHTALYWYRQSLGQGPEFLIYFQGTGAADDSGLPNDRFFAVRPEGSVSTLKIQRTERGDSAVYLCASSLFGTSREKETQYFGPGTRLLVL.

The rearrangement joins TRBV12-3 or TRBV12-4 to TRBJ1-1; D perhaps matches TRBD1 (6 bases). The V end was cut by 5 bases, the J end by 3 bases, with 16 bases between. The CDR3 is 15 amino acids. CDR3 DNA: TGTGCCAGCAGTCCGCTGGGGGCAATGGACACTGAAGCTTTCTTT. This codes for CASSPLGAMDTEAFF.